Included here is one T cell receptor beta chain sequence, with context. Its antigen remains unknown. The single heparinised draw taken from each donor contained around 100 mL of blood on average. This sample was included in a study of beta chain features in type 1 diabetes. Overall study results and limits: Naive, central memory and Treg TCRB repertoires seemed to resemble each other more closely in patients than they did in healthy donors. The study found fewer insertions and more deletions at VDJ junctions in type 1 diabetes patients. With patients and controls alike, PCR might favor shorter templates to an equal degree. In every one of the four CD4+ subsets, TCRB CDR3s were moderately but significantly shorter in Type 1 diabetes patients.

The germline V gene encodes CDR1 SGHDT and CDR2 YYEEEE. The CDR3 is 15 residues long. V lost 4 bases, J lost 5 bases, and 10 bases stayed unmatched. The study reverse transcribed the entire isolated RNA, so it sequenced expressed TCRB transcripts. TCRdb's table, derived via immunoSEQ multiplex PCR, lists solely in-frame clones and lacks some. The table lists under 300,000 clones, approximately 15% of them singletons. The sequenced sample consisted of naive CD4+ T cells from blood. This sequence joins TRBV5-6 and TRBJ1-2, with 8 bases fitting TRBD1. This receptor was taken from a man in his thirties or forties with type 1 diabetes. CDR3 region: CASSATSGGQYGYTF. Here the CDR3 DNA reads TGTGCCAGCAGCGCTACTTCAGGGGGCCAGTATGGCTACACCTTC.